Listed here is a single TCR beta chain. This record comes from a study of regulatory T cells in long-lasting Graves disease. Time point noted: newly diagnosed GD, antithyroid drugs for less than 3 months. PBMC-derived RNA was used for the TCR library. Trimming took off 6 bases at V and 2 bases at J, with 16 bases between the two ends. CDR3 length: 16 amino acids. Germline CDR1 reads ENHRY; CDR2 reads SYGVKD. Researchers made TCR beta libraries by using iRepertoire HTBI primers and running Arm-PCR on CDR3 regions. Using its own MiXCR run on the multiplex PCR reads, TCRdb lists one record per CDR3 protein. This sample carries about 220,000 distinct CDR3 sequences, approximately 19% of them seen once, and the ten largest clones take about an eighth. These data are also associated with another study on T cells in Graves' hyperthyroidism and ophthalmopathy.

The source of this sequence is a woman aged 30 to 39 with Graves disease. The sample here was peripheral blood mononuclear cells (PBMCs), taken at new diagnosis, from a patient treated with antithyroid drugs. The chain combines TRBV10-3 with TRBJ2-2; no clear D gene. The CDR3 coding sequence is TGTGCCATCAGCAGTGAGGAAATTGTCAACACCGGGGAGCTGTTTTTT. Its translation: CAISSEEIVNTGELFF.